This passage covers 21 T cell receptor beta chains from one sample sequenced in a study of shared clonotypes between healthy human individuals (dated by TCRdb to about 2020). Receptors were amplified or captured by the immunoSEQ multiplex PCR assay. Not all clones reach the TCRdb copy of this immuneACCESS table, which keeps in-frame sequences only. Checked studies attribute under half of the gap to unresolved V genes and leave the rest unexplained. The sample profile shows some 1,100,000 clones; about 80% of them were found once. The ten largest clones add up to around 0.47% of the sample. The sequencing sample was made of memory CD4+ T cells from PBMCs. The cell subset or site label here, explained by the study, means: CD45RA-negative fraction. The receptors were gathered from a man aged 18 to 35 in good health. Some clones in this sample may be carry-over from other donors' samples.

The J gene is TRBJ2-1, the V gene TRBV6-5, with D possibly being TRBD1 (5 bases). The CDR3 extends over 14 amino acids. The V gene lost 6 bases and the J gene lost 5 bases, with 14 bases spanning the gap. In germline, CDR1 is MNHEY, CDR2 SVGAGI. DNA of the CDR3: TGTGCCAGCAGGGACCTGAGCAGGGACAATGAGCAGTTCTTC. Translation: CASRDLSRDNEQFF.

This clone was seen repeatedly, ten times or more. V gene TRBV2 combines with J gene TRBJ2-7; 8 bases fit TRBD1. CDR3 length: 12 residues. V shed 8 bases, J shed 4 bases, and the junction held 4 bases outside the gene matches. Germline CDR1 SNHLY, CDR2 FYNNEI. The CDR3 is CASQTGDYEQYF. The CDR3 coding sequence is TGTGCCAGCCAGACAGGGGATTACGAGCAGTACTTC.

This clone was counted a single time. V gene TRBV30 combines with J gene TRBJ2-3; D is undetermined. Germline V CDR1 and CDR2: GTSNPN, SVGIG (reference sequence). CDR3 length equals 15 residues. The ends were cut back, 2 bases at V and 5 bases at J, with 17 bases in the middle. The CDR3 spells CAWSHRPRGVDTQYF. As DNA, the CDR3 is TGTGCCTGGAGTCACCGGCCGCGAGGTGTAGATACGCAGTATTTT.

The rearrangement joins TRBV2 to TRBJ1-2, with TRBD1 as a possible D gene (5 bases). This CDR3 has 13 residues. Germline loops: CDR1 SNHLY, CDR2 FYNNEI. V lost 8 bases, J lost 4 bases, and 14 bases lay in between. The CDR3 here is CASVMERGYGYTF. As DNA, the CDR3 is TGTGCCAGCGTCATGGAAAGGGGCTATGGCTACACCTTC.

The rearrangement links TRBV7-2 to TRBJ2-2; a possible D gene is TRBD2 (6 bases). The germline V and J ends were trimmed by 7 bases and 5 bases, with 14 bases remaining between them. The CDR3 has 14 amino acids. In germline, CDR1 is SGHTA, CDR2 FQGNSA. CDR3: CASTRVGGTGELFF. The CDR3 nucleotides read TGTGCCAGCACCAGGGTCGGAGGGACCGGGGAGCTGTTTTTT.

This chain links TRBV6-5 with TRBJ2-4, with D perhaps given as TRBD1 or TRBD2 (5 bases each). Trimming removed 5 bases at V and 2 bases at J, with 13 bases between. There are 15 residues in the CDR3. Germline CDR1 and CDR2: MNHEY and SVGAGI. CDR3 amino acids: CASSAWDLTKNIQYF. CDR3 sequence (DNA): TGTGCCAGCAGTGCGTGGGACCTAACCAAAAACATTCAGTACTTC.

The gene calls are TRBV7-8 and TRBJ2-7; no clear D. V lost 2 bases and J lost 6, with 11 bases in between. From germline, CDR1 is SGHVS and CDR2 FQNEAQ. The CDR3 is 13 residues long. CDR3 sequence: CASSLLILAEQYF. The DNA for the CDR3 is TGTGCCAGCAGCTTATTAATACTCGCCGAGCAGTACTTC.

The V call is TRBV7-2, the J call TRBJ2-5, with D hard to call. Germline V gene lookup returns CDR1 SGHTA and CDR2 FQGNSA. V shed 5 bases and J shed 5 bases, with 18 bases lying between them. The CDR3 runs to 15 residues. The DNA of the CDR3 is TGTGCCAGCAGCCTAATGGCTGAGTCTCCGGAGACCCAGTACTTC. This encodes CASSLMAESPETQYF.

This clone was observed at least ten times. The chain has TRBV4-2 and TRBJ2-2; maybe TRBD2 (6 bases). The V end lost 1 base, the J end lost 1 base, and 10 bases lay between the germline ends. This CDR3 region has 16 residues. Germline V lookup: CDR1 LGHNA, CDR2 YNFKEQ. DNA of the CDR3: TGTGCCAGCAGCCAAGCTTGGCGGGAGAACACCGGGGAGCTGTTTTTT. This gives the protein CASSQAWRENTGELFF.

The CDR3 reads CASSRRYYEQYF. CDR3 DNA sequence: TGTGCCAGCAGCAGGAGATACTACGAGCAGTACTTC. This chain connects TRBV6-6 to TRBJ2-7; no clear D. This CDR3 contains 12 residues. In germline, CDR1 is MNHNY, CDR2 SVGAGI (reference sequence). The V and J ends lost 6 bases and 3 bases respectively, with 9 bases between them.

The gene calls are TRBV28 and TRBJ2-3; 7 positions agree with TRBD2. Germline lookup yields CDR1 MDHEN and CDR2 SYDVKM. The J segment lost 5 bases and the V segment lost 1 base, leaving 12 bases of the junction unmatched. The CDR3 totals 17 residues. CDR3 nucleotides: TGTGCCAGCAGTTTATTGCGGCTAGCGGTGACGCGAGATACGCAGTATTTT. Translation: CASSLLRLAVTRDTQYF.

About this clone itself: Other DNA sequences in this specimen translate into the identical CDR3. This chain connects TRBV5-4 to TRBJ2-5; 7 bases match TRBD1. The CDR3 has 13 residues. Losses at the gene ends were 1 base for V and 5 bases for J; bases not matched to a gene: 2. From germline, CDR1 is SGHNT and CDR2 YYREEE (reference sequence). The CDR3 bases are TGTGCCAGCAGCTTGACAGGGGAGGAGACCCAGTACTTC. Amino acids: CASSLTGEETQYF.

This chain uses TRBV6-5 with TRBJ2-2; 7 nucleotides align to TRBD2. From germline, CDR1 is MNHEY and CDR2 SVGAGI. V shed 6 bases, J shed 5 bases, and the junction held 9 bases outside the gene matches. This CDR3 contains 15 residues. In DNA, the CDR3 is TGTGCCAGCAGACTCTCGGGAGGTGGGACCGGGGAGCTGTTTTTT. It encodes CASRLSGGGTGELFF.

The chain is built from TRBV16 and TRBJ1-5; D is possibly TRBD1 (6 bases). Trimming took 2 bases from V and 1 from J, leaving 12 bases between them. CDR3 length: 16 amino acids. Germline CDR1 is KGHSY and CDR2 is FQNENV. CDR3 amino acids: CASSQVTGQSNQPQHF. CDR3 nucleotide sequence: TGTGCCAGCAGCCAAGTGACGGGACAAAGCAATCAGCCCCAGCATTTT.

The chain is built from TRBV6-1 and TRBJ1-3; a possible D gene is TRBD1 (5 bases). This CDR3 is 12 amino acids long. Germline V gene sequence: CDR1 MNHNS, CDR2 SASEGT. V lost 0 bases and J 9 bases, leaving 6 bases between the germline ends. The CDR3 DNA reads TGTGCCAGCAGTGAAGCGGGGGTCACCATATATTTT. As protein: CASSEAGVTIYF.

The rearrangement links TRBV5-6 to TRBJ2-3; 7 positions agree with TRBD2. Germline V gene lookup returns CDR1 SGHDT and CDR2 YYEEEE. CDR3 size: 16 residues. The V and J ends lost 4 bases and 2 bases, in that order; junction bases with no gene match: 10. The DNA of the CDR3 is TGTGCCAGCAGCCCCCCGGCTAGCGGACTCACAGATACGCAGTATTTT. It encodes CASSPPASGLTDTQYF.

The gene calls are TRBV5-4 and TRBJ2-2; D might be TRBD1 or TRBD2, each matching 5 bases. The CDR3 covers 16 residues. V was pared by 0 bases and J by 4 bases, with 13 bases between. Germline assignment: CDR1 SGHNT and CDR2 YYREEE (reference sequence). CDR3 sequence reads: CASSLGGRVTTGELFF. CDR3 nucleotide sequence: TGTGCCAGCAGCTTGGGGGGACGGGTCACCACCGGGGAGCTGTTTTTT. Supplemented by reference TRBV5-4 and TRBJ2-2, the full variable domain reads ETGVTQSPTHLIKTRGQQVTLRCSSQSGHNTVSWYQQALGQGPQFIFQYYREEENGRGNFPPRFSGLQFPNYSSELNVNALELDDSALYLCASSLGGRVTTGELFFGEGSRLTVL.

The gene calls are TRBV5-1 and TRBJ2-7, with TRBD2 as a possible D gene (6 bases). The CDR3 is made up of 13 amino acids. V lost 3 bases, J lost 2 bases, and 9 bases lay in between. CDR1 is SGHRS, CDR2 YFSETQ, per germline. The DNA of the CDR3 is TGCGCCAGCAGCTCGGAGGGTACCTACGAGCAGTACTTC. Translating gives CASSSEGTYEQYF.

Here the CDR3 reads CASSLDIMYEQYF. The CDR3 DNA reads TGTGCCAGCAGCTTAGATATTATGTACGAGCAGTACTTC. J is TRBJ2-7 and V is TRBV7-2, with unresolved D. Trimming took off 1 base at V and 4 bases at J, with 8 bases between the two ends. Germline CDR1 SGHTA, CDR2 FQGNSA. This CDR3 contains 13 residues.

This sequence joins TRBV30 and TRBJ2-3; D is tentatively TRBD1 or TRBD2 (5 bases each). Per germline, CDR1 GTSNPN and CDR2 SVGIG (reference sequence). The V gene lost 2 bases and the J gene lost 0 bases, with 9 bases spanning the gap. The CDR3 is 14 amino acids. CDR3 nucleotide sequence: TGTGCCTGGAGTCGGGGACGGAGCACAGATACGCAGTATTTT. Protein: CAWSRGRSTDTQYF.

The V call is TRBV19, the J call TRBJ1-5, with 10 bases lining up with TRBD1. Germline CDR1 is LNHDA and CDR2 is SQIVND (reference sequence). Trimming at V came to 4 bases and at J to 3 bases, leaving 6 bases not matched to a gene. The CDR3 consists of 16 residues. CDR3 protein: CASSNRQGAVNQPQHF. The CDR3 DNA is TGTGCCAGTAGTAATCGACAGGGGGCCGTCAATCAGCCCCAGCATTTT. The variable domain in full, completed from reference TRBV19 and TRBJ1-5, reads DGGITQSPKYLFRKEGQNVTLSCEQNLNHDAMYWYRQDPGQGLRLIYYSQIVNDFQKGDIAEGYSVSREKKESFPLTVTSAQKNPTAFYLCASSNRQGAVNQPQHFGDGTRLSIL.